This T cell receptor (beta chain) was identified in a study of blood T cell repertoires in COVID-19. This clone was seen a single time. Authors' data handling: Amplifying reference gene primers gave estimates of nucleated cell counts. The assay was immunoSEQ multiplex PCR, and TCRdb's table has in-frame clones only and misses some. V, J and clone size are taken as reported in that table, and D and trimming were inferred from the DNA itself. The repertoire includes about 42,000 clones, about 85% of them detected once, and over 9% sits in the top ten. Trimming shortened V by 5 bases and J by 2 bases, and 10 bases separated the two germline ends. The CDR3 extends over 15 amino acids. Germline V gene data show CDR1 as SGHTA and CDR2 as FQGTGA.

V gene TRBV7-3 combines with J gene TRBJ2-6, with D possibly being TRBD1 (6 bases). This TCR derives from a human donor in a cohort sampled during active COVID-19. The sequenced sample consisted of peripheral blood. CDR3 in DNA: TGTGCCAGCAGCCCACAGGGTCCTGGGGCCAACGTCCTGACTTTC. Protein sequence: CASSPQGPGANVLTF.